This TCR beta chain was sequenced in a study of vaccination and CD4 T cells after COVID-19. Study details: Convalescent participants consisted of six males and four females, two being Hispanic. Following dose two, a median about 70 days (range 14 to 241) passed before post-vaccine samples were taken.

Comments on this clonotype: Its antigen remains unknown.

This CDR3 has 13 amino acids. V was clipped by 3 bases and J by 1 base, with 5 bases between them. Germline V CDR1 and CDR2: ENHRY, SYGVKD. Study findings and constraints: With convalescent patients, a median approximately 90% of reactive clones emerged solely after vaccination.

There were positive PCR dates ranging from March to December 2020, all predating US Alpha, Beta and Delta variants. TCRdb passed the PCR reads through MiXCR, listing each CDR3 protein once. The sample lists fewer than 30,000 distinct CDR3 sequences; around 50% were seen once. The sequence came from a human donor who had recovered from COVID-19. The rearrangement uses TRBV10-3 and TRBJ2-3; D gene unclear. Sequenced here: CD4+ T cells from blood, sampled before SARS-CoV-2 vaccination. The CDR3 DNA reads TGTGCCATCAGTGAATCGGGCACAGATACGCAGTATTTT. Its protein product is CAISESGTDTQYF.